Each of the 12 T cell receptor beta chains below was sequenced from the same sample in a study of CD8+ T cells in alopecia areata. This sample's treatment: oral pan-JAK inhibitor, 5-10 mg twice daily. Isolated RNA was reverse transcribed into cDNA used as the sequencing template. Repertoires were generated with immunoSEQ multiplex PCR, while TCRdb's copy carries only in-frame clones and drops some. This sample has about 300,000 clones, with over 45% found just once. Sequencing used CD4+ T cells sorted from blood, obtained at week 24, from a patient treated with tofacitinib. Receptors were obtained from a human donor with alopecia areata.

Here the CDR3 reads CASSGPGLTSYEQYF. CDR3 nucleotide sequence: TGCGCCAGCAGCGGACCGGGTCTGACATCCTACGAGCAGTACTTC. The chain carries TRBV23-1 and TRBJ2-7; D is ambiguous. TRBV23-1 has ORF status, its function being uncertain. V lost 6 bases, J lost 1 base, and 16 bases lay in between. CDR3 size: 15 residues.

V usage is TRBV6-5 and J usage is TRBJ2-5; perhaps TRBD1 as D (6 bases). Trimming removed 2 bases from V and 1 base from J, with 11 bases in between. The germline V gene encodes CDR1 MNHEY and CDR2 SVGAGI. This CDR3 has 15 residues. The CDR3 here is CASSYPLGGQETQYF. As DNA, the CDR3 is TGTGCCAGCAGTTACCCTTTAGGGGGCCAAGAGACCCAGTACTTC.

This clone was seen a few times. The V call is TRBV14, the J call TRBJ2-2; the D is unclear. From germline, CDR1 is SGHDN and CDR2 FVKESK. This CDR3 comprises 16 residues. V lost 0 bases to trimming and J lost 4 bases, with 12 bases between them. This CDR3 is CASSQEILGITGELFF. CDR3 in DNA: TGTGCCAGCAGCCAAGAAATTCTGGGGATCACCGGGGAGCTGTTTTTT.

Comments on this clone: Additional DNA sequences in this sample encode the identical CDR3. J is TRBJ2-5 and V is TRBV7-2; 7 nucleotides match TRBD2. The CDR3 loop spans 14 amino acids. The ends lost 1 base at V and 2 bases at J; junction bases unmatched: 1. Germline CDR1 is SGHTA and CDR2 is FQGNSA. CDR3 amino acids: CASSLGGGQETQYF. The DNA for the CDR3 is TGTGCCAGCAGCTTAGGCGGGGGACAAGAGACCCAGTACTTC.

The V and J genes are TRBV7-2 and TRBJ2-3; D might be TRBD2 (7 bases). CDR3 length: 17 residues. The germline CDR1 and CDR2 sequences are SGHTA and FQGNSA. Trimming took 5 bases from V and 5 from J, leaving 23 bases between them. CDR3 coding DNA: TGTGCCAGCAGCCCCCGGGGGGCTAGCGATTATGTAGATACGCAGTATTTT. Translated, it gives CASSPRGASDYVDTQYF.

In this sample, this clone turned up once. The J gene is TRBJ1-2, the V gene TRBV11-2, with D tentatively TRBD1 (5 bases). V was pared by 4 bases and J by 4 bases, with 10 bases between. The CDR3 is made up of 13 amino acids. The germline V gene has CDR1 SGHAT and CDR2 FQNNGV. The CDR3 region is CASSSFQGYGYTF. The DNA for the CDR3 is TGTGCCAGCAGCTCCTTCCAGGGCTATGGCTACACCTTC. Supplemented by reference TRBV11-2 and TRBJ1-2, the full variable domain reads EAGVAQSPRYKIIEKRQSVAFWCNPISGHATLYWYQQILGQGPKLLIQFQNNGVVDDSQLPKDRFSAERLKGVDSTLKIQPAKLEDSAVYLCASSSFQGYGYTFGSGTRLTVV.

The V gene is TRBV28, the J gene TRBJ1-2, with 8 bases lining up with TRBD1. The CDR3 is made up of 13 amino acids. Germline V lookup: CDR1 MDHEN, CDR2 SYDVKM. V trimming: 7 bases; J trimming: 2 bases; junction bases outside the gene matches: 3. The CDR3: CASTDRGNYGYTF. CDR3 in DNA: TGTGCCAGCACCGACAGGGGCAACTATGGCTACACCTTC.

This clone appeared a few times. This chain connects TRBV18 to TRBJ2-7; D not certain. This CDR3 is built from 15 residues. Germline lookup yields CDR1 KGHSH and CDR2 LQKENI. V was clipped by 3 bases and J by 7 bases, with 19 bases between them. The CDR3, as DNA: TGTGCCAGCTCACCGGCGGCAGGTTCAAAGGTGGAGCAGTACTTC. Translation: CASSPAAGSKVEQYF.

This chain connects TRBV29-1 to TRBJ1-2, with D maybe TRBD1 (6 bases). Germline V CDR1 and CDR2: SQVTM, ANQGSEA. Trimming cost V 0 bases and J 6 bases, with 14 bases left between them. The CDR3 has 14 residues. The CDR3 sequence is CSVEDRAGVDGYTF. Written as DNA, the CDR3 is TGCAGCGTTGAAGATAGGGCAGGGGTGGATGGCTACACCTTC.

The V call is TRBV15, the J call TRBJ2-5; tentatively, D is TRBD2 (6 bases). The CDR3 runs 14 residues. V was cut by 3 bases and J by 2 bases, with 10 bases left in between. Germline V lookup: CDR1 LNHNV, CDR2 YYDKDF (reference sequence). The CDR3 nucleotides read TGTGCCACCAGCAGGGGGACTTCTCAAGAGACCCAGTACTTC. This gives the protein CATSRGTSQETQYF.

The V gene is TRBV27, the J gene TRBJ1-5, with TRBD1 matching over 10 bases. The J segment lost 7 bases and the V segment lost 6 bases, leaving 15 bases of the junction unmatched. The CDR3 extends over 17 amino acids. Germline V gives CDR1 MNHEY, CDR2 SMNVEV (reference sequence). The CDR3 DNA follows: TGTGCCAGCAGCCGCCGTCCCGGGACAGGGGTAGGGCAGCCCCAGCATTTT. Translation: CASSRRPGTGVGQPQHF.

The rearrangement uses TRBV30 and TRBJ1-2; 8 bases line up with TRBD1. CDR3 length: 13 residues. The V and J ends lost 4 bases and 5 bases, in that order; junction bases with no gene match: 6. Germline V CDR1 and CDR2: GTSNPN, SVGIG (reference sequence). In DNA form, the CDR3 reads TGTGCCTGGACCCGACAGGGGAAATATGGCTACACCTTC. It is translated as CAWTRQGKYGYTF.